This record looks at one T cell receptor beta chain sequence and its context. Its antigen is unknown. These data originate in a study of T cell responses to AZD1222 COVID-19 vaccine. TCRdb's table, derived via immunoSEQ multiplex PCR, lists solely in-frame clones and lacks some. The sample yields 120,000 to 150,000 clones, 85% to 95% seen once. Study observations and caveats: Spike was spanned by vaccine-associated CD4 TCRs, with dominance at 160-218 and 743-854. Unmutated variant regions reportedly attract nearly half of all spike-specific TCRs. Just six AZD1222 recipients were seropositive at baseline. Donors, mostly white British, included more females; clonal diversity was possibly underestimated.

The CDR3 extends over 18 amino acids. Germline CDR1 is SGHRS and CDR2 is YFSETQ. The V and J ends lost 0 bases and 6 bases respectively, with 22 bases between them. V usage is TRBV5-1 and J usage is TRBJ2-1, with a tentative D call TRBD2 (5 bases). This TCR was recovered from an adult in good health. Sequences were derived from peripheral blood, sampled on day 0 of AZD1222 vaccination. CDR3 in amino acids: CASSLAGFRAPRSNEQFF. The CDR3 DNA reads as TGCGCCAGCAGCTTGGCGGGGTTTCGGGCCCCCCGGTCCAATGAGCAGTTCTTC.